This T cell receptor (beta chain) was identified in a study of circulating and synovial CD4+ cells in juvenile arthritis. Whole-study findings and limits: Bulk blood CD4 samples held at least an order of magnitude more or fewer genomes than CPL.

V lost 6 bases and J 1 base, leaving 19 bases between the germline ends. The length of the CDR3 is 16 residues. Germline V gene lookup returns CDR1 SGHRS and CDR2 YFSETQ. Using immunoSEQ multiplex PCR, the repertoire was profiled, and TCRdb retains in-frame clones only, with some absent. Among about 34,000 clones listed, around 95% were seen once. Turning to this clone: Its specificity is not known.

V is TRBV5-1 and J is TRBJ1-2, with a possible D match to TRBD1 (5 bases). This clonotype was sampled from a human donor with juvenile idiopathic arthritis. The sequenced sample was CD4+ T cells from blood. As DNA, the CDR3 is TGCGCCAGCACCCCTCGGGAGAGGGGCTATAACTATGGCTACACCTTC. It translates to CASTPRERGYNYGYTF.